This is a list of T cell receptor beta chains from one sample in a study of PD-1 blockade in classical Hodgkin lymphoma. Clones were read by immunoSEQ multiplex PCR, and TCRdb kept only the in-frame ones, dropping some. The repertoire consists of tens of thousands of clones, with around 90% occurring once and the leading ten covering around 5%. Sequencing was carried out using peripheral blood mononuclear cells (PBMCs). All receptors derive from a human donor with classical Hodgkin lymphoma. The CDR3 runs from the conserved cysteine through the conserved F or W. A D gene is named only where the DNA matches it firmly. Size is omitted from some rows. Given values are once, few, many or a class for expanded clones.

size,D,J,V,CDR3,DNA
.,TRBD2,TRBJ2-3,TRBV9,CASSGSGRIDTQYF,TGTGCCAGCAGCGGTAGCGGGAGAATCGATACGCAGTATTTT
.,TRBD2,TRBJ2-5,TRBV11-2,CASSYPRLARGEETQYF,TGTGCCAGCAGCTACCCCCGACTAGCGAGAGGGGAAGAGACCCAGTACTTC
.,TRBD1,TRBJ1-1,TRBV2,CASSPTGVGNTEAFF,TGTGCCAGCAGTCCTACAGGGGTCGGGAACACTGAAGCTTTCTTT
.,.,TRBJ2-1,TRBV6-1,CASSETPERDEQFF,TGTGCCAGCAGTGAAACTCCCGAACGGGATGAGCAGTTCTTC
.,.,TRBJ2-1,TRBV5-4,CASSLVGGALGYNEQFF,TGTGCCAGCAGCTTGGTGGGGGGGGCCCTAGGATACAATGAGCAGTTCTTC
.,TRBD2,TRBJ2-2,TRBV7-2,CASSIDSGSGELFF,TGTGCCAGCAGTATTGATAGCGGGAGCGGGGAGCTGTTTTTT
.,.,TRBJ2-5,TRBV27,CASSSQGGETQYF,TGTGCCAGCAGTTCGCAAGGGGGAGAGACCCAGTACTTC
.,.,TRBJ2-2,TRBV6-4,CASSGGDTGELFF,TGTGCCAGCAGTGGTGGGGACACCGGGGAGCTGTTTTTT
.,.,TRBJ1-2,TRBV9,CASSGTLDSSYGYTF,TGTGCCAGCAGCGGGACTCTGGACAGTTCATATGGCTACACCTTC
.,.,TRBJ1-1,TRBV5-4,CASSRGGLGTEAFF,TGTGCCAGCAGCCGAGGGGGACTGGGGACTGAAGCTTTCTTT
.,.,TRBJ2-1,TRBV5-1,CASSIPLGSSYNEQFF,TGCGCCAGCAGCATCCCGCTAGGAAGCTCCTACAATGAGCAGTTCTTC
.,.,TRBJ1-1,TRBV28,CASSLVPQNTEAFF,TGTGCCAGCAGTTTGGTCCCGCAAAACACTGAAGCTTTCTTT
.,.,TRBJ2-5,TRBV2,CASGTGTNGETQYF,TGTGCCAGCGGGACGGGGACCAATGGTGAGACCCAGTACTTC
.,.,TRBJ1-1,TRBV18,CASSLKLDTEAFF,TGTGCCAGCTCCCTAAAGCTAGACACTGAAGCTTTCTTT
.,.,TRBJ1-2,TRBV2,CASDVVQGTYGYTF,TGTGCCAGCGACGTGGTTCAGGGGACTTACGGCTACACCTTC
.,TRBD2,TRBJ2-1,TRBV27,CASSLKAGGHLTYNEQFF,TGTGCCAGCAGTTTAAAAGCGGGAGGGCATCTCACCTACAATGAGCAGTTCTTC
.,.,TRBJ2-2,TRBV29-1,CSVGRENTGELFF,TGCAGCGTTGGGCGGGAGAACACCGGGGAGCTGTTTTTT
.,.,TRBJ1-4,TRBV21-1,CASRTGLDKVHNEKLFF,TGTGCCAGCAGAACCGGATTAGACAAGGTGCATAATGAAAAACTGTTTTTT
.,TRBD2,TRBJ2-3,TRBV19,CASSKAGGPHTQYF,TGTGCCAGTAGTAAAGCGGGAGGGCCTCATACGCAGTATTTT
.,.,TRBJ1-3,TRBV27,CASSLSRYSGNTIYF,TGTGCCAGCAGTTTATCCCGGTACTCTGGAAACACCATATATTTT
.,.,TRBJ2-7,TRBV5-5,CASSRPSGADEQYF,TGTGCCAGCAGCCGACCTTCGGGCGCCGACGAGCAGTACTTC
once,TRBD2,TRBJ2-1,TRBV18,CASSPPGLAGVDEQFF,TGTGCCAGCTCACCACCGGGACTAGCGGGAGTTGATGAGCAGTTCTTC
.,.,TRBJ2-5,TRBV29-1,CSVERETQYF,TGCAGCGTTGAGCGAGAGACCCAGTACTTC
.,TRBD1,TRBJ1-2,TRBV19,CASSSKAGGAGQGYTF,TGTGCCAGTAGCTCAAAGGCAGGGGGCGCGGGTCAGGGCTACACCTTC
.,.,TRBJ2-3,TRBV10-2,CASSVSSPDTQYF,TGCGCCAGCAGTGTATCAAGTCCGGATACGCAGTATTTT
.,.,TRBJ2-1,TRBV19,CASSISAGNNEQFF,TGTGCCAGTAGTATAAGTGCAGGTAACAATGAGCAGTTCTTC
.,.,TRBJ2-3,TRBV9,CASSNPGDTQYF,TGTGCCAGCAGCAACCCCGGAGATACGCAGTATTTT
.,TRBD1,TRBJ1-1,TRBV7-9,CASSLIGGSTEAFF,TGTGCCAGCAGCTTAATAGGGGGCTCGACTGAAGCTTTCTTT
.,TRBD1,TRBJ2-2,TRBV2,CASNRDRPNTGELFF,TGTGCCAGCAATAGGGACAGACCGAACACCGGGGAGCTGTTTTTT
few,.,TRBJ2-1,TRBV2,CASSDSVPGDEQFF,TGTGCCAGCAGTGATTCAGTACCCGGGGATGAGCAGTTCTTC
.,TRBD1,TRBJ1-4,TRBV18,CASSPVVPGGITNEKLFF,TGTGCCAGCTCACCAGTGGTCCCAGGGGGCATCACTAATGAAAAACTGTTTTTT
.,TRBD1,TRBJ1-3,TRBV28,CASSRTGDLRNTIYF,TGTGCCAGCAGTCGGACAGGGGATCTCCGAAACACCATATATTTT
.,TRBD1,TRBJ1-5,TRBV6-1,CASSGIPGQGPGRNQPQHF,TGTGCCAGCAGTGGGATCCCGGGACAGGGACCGGGGCGCAATCAGCCCCAGCATTTT
.,TRBD1,TRBJ1-5,TRBV4-1,CASSQGTGYNQPQHF,TGCGCCAGCAGCCAGGGGACAGGCTACAATCAGCCCCAGCATTTT
.,.,TRBJ2-2,TRBV7-2,CASSLGPGSWGTGELFF,TGTGCCAGCAGCTTGGGTCCCGGGAGTTGGGGCACCGGGGAGCTGTTTTTT
.,TRBD1,TRBJ1-1,TRBV19,CASSASGGWEGAFF,TGTGCCAGTAGTGCCTCAGGGGGCTGGGAGGGAGCTTTCTTT
.,TRBD2,TRBJ2-1,TRBV10-2,CASSESGTSGNNEQFF,TGCGCCAGCAGTGAGTCTGGGACTAGCGGGAACAATGAGCAGTTCTTC
.,.,TRBJ2-1,TRBV6-1,CASSEGQWDEQFF,TGTGCCAGCAGTGAAGGTCAATGGGATGAGCAGTTCTTC